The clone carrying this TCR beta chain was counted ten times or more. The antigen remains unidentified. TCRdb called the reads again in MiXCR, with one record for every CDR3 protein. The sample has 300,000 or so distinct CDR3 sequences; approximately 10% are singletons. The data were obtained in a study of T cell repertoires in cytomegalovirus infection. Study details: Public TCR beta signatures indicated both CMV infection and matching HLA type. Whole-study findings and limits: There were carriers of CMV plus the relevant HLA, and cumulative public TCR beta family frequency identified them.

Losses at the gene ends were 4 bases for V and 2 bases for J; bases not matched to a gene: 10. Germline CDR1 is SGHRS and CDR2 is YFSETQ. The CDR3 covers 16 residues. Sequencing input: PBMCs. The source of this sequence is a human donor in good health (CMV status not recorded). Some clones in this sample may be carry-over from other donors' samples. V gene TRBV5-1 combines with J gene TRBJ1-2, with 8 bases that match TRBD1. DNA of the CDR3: TGCGCCAGCAGCCCCGCCCGGGACAGGTTAAACTATGGCTACACCTTC. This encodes CASSPARDRLNYGYTF.